What follows are 14 T cell receptor beta chains derived from one specimen sequenced in a study (TCRdb year 2016). The library relied on RT-PCR. The listed sequencing device is Illumina MiSeq. Using fastp at Q25 and MiXCR, TCRdb reprocessed the public reads and kept productive beta chains. Here each entry gathers all rows of one CDR3 protein and keeps the most common genes and DNA. The sample table contains about 680,000 distinct CDR3 sequences; only one count was recorded for 12% to 15% of them. The top ten clones comprise 3% to 4.5% of the sample. Sequencing was performed on memory CD4+ T cells from blood. The source is a female donor in good health, serving as a healthy control.

This clonotype was counted at least ten times. The chain uses TRBV20-1 and TRBJ2-1, with TRBD2 matching 8 bases. The CDR3 totals 13 residues. Germline lookup yields CDR1 DFQATT and CDR2 SNEGSKA (reference sequence). V dropped 6 bases and J dropped 4; count of bases not matched to a gene: 5. CDR3 sequence: CSARRGGYNEQFF. Here the CDR3 DNA reads TGCAGTGCCCGACGGGGGGGGTACAATGAGCAGTTCTTC.

This clonotype was seen repeatedly, ten times or more. V and J are TRBV27 and TRBJ1-1; TRBD1 matches at 7 bases. Germline V CDR1 and CDR2: MNHEY, SMNVEV (reference sequence). V shed 6 bases, J shed 3 bases, and the junction held 4 bases outside the gene matches. The CDR3 has 13 residues. CDR3 protein: CASRLTGDTEAFF. The CDR3 nucleotides read TGTGCCAGCAGACTCACAGGGGACACTGAAGCTTTCTTT.

There are a few counts of this clonotype. The rearrangement joins TRBV6-2 or TRBV6-3 to TRBJ2-6; the D is unclear. CDR1 MNHEY and CDR2 SVGEGT come from the germline V gene. This CDR3 has 13 amino acids. Trimming pared 10 bases from V and 9 bases from J, leaving 16 bases between. In DNA, the CDR3 is TGTGCCACCCGATTCGGACGCCTCAACGTCCTGACTTTC. It codes for CATRFGRLNVLTF.

Turning to this clonotype: Its ends do not fully match the called genes, so a read error is possible. The chain couples TRBV7-7 to TRBJ1-4, with 11 bases lining up with TRBD1. The germline V gene has CDR1 SSHAT and CDR2 FNYEAQ (reference sequence). There are 14 residues in the CDR3. Here the CDR3 DNA reads TGTGCTAGCAGCACGGGACAGGGGGAACGAAAACTGTTTTTT. It is translated as CASSTGQGERKLFF.

At least ten counts were recorded for this clonotype. The chain carries TRBV3-1 and TRBJ2-7; no definite D call. Deletions cut 0 bases from V and 3 bases from J, with 12 bases between. Germline CDR1 LGHDT, CDR2 YNNKEL (reference sequence). The CDR3 spans 15 residues. CDR3 in amino acids: CASSQEFKVFYEQYF. In DNA form, the CDR3 reads TGTGCCAGCAGCCAAGAGTTCAAGGTATTCTACGAGCAGTACTTC.

There are a few counts of this clonotype. The chain couples TRBV5-1 to TRBJ2-5; D is unresolved. The CDR3 is 14 residues long. V was trimmed by 0 bases and J by 3 bases, leaving 9 bases between them. Germline CDR1 and CDR2: SGHRS and YFSETQ. The CDR3 here is CASSLVTPEETQYF. The CDR3 DNA follows: TGCGCCAGCAGCTTGGTGACGCCCGAAGAGACCCAGTACTTC.

The CDR3 loop reads CSAEISYGYTF. CDR3 DNA: TGCAGCGCGGAGATTTCCTATGGCTACACCTTC. This rearrangement joins TRBV29-1 to TRBJ1-2; D is unresolved. Germline CDR1 and CDR2: SQVTM and ANQGSEA. The CDR3 spans 11 residues. V lost 7 bases and J lost 4, with 10 bases in between.

The chain is built from TRBV5-1 and TRBJ2-6; no reliable D call. The germline gives CDR1 SGHRS, CDR2 YFSETQ. The CDR3 sequence is 15 residues long. Trimming removed 2 bases at V and 0 bases at J, with 6 bases between. The CDR3 here is CASSFQVSGANVLTF. The CDR3, as DNA: TGCGCCAGCAGCTTCCAGGTCTCTGGGGCCAACGTCCTGACTTTC.

This clonotype was counted a few times. V usage is TRBV5-1 and J usage is TRBJ1-1; D not resolved. This CDR3 has 16 residues. Trimming pared 0 bases from V and 1 base from J, leaving 13 bases between. Germline V CDR1 and CDR2: SGHRS, YFSETQ. The CDR3: CASSLVGRSQNTEAFF. The CDR3 DNA sequence: TGCGCCAGCAGCTTGGTAGGAAGGAGTCAGAACACTGAAGCTTTCTTT. The full variable domain, its missing parts supplied by reference TRBV5-1 and TRBJ1-1, is KAGVTQTPRYLIKTRGQQVTLSCSPISGHRSVSWYQQTPGQGLQFLFEYFSETQRNKGNFPGRFSGRQFSNSRSEMNVSTLELGDSALYLCASSLVGRSQNTEAFFGQGTRLTVV.

The rearrangement joins TRBV11-1 to TRBJ2-1, with 7 bases aligning to TRBD1. This CDR3 spans 14 amino acids. Looked up from germline, CDR1 is SGHAT and CDR2 is FQDESV (reference sequence). V dropped 1 base and J dropped 9; count of bases not matched to a gene: 6. CDR3 coding DNA: TGTGCCAGCAGCTTAGAGACAGGGCAATTTGAGCAGTTCTTC. It specifies CASSLETGQFEQFF. Together with reference TRBV11-1 and TRBJ2-1, the CDR3 gives the full variable domain: EAEVAQSPRYKITEKSQAVAFWCDPISGHATLYWYRQILGQGPELLVQFQDESVVDDSQLPKDRFSAERLKGVDSTLKIQPAELGDSAMYLCASSLETGQFEQFFGPGTRLTVL.

This clonotype was seen ten or more times. CDR3 bases: TGTGCCAGCAGCCCGGGCTACGGGGTAGGGCAGCCCCAGCATTTT. This translates into CASSPGYGVGQPQHF. The chain has TRBV5-8 and TRBJ1-5; no clear D. V was trimmed by 4 bases and J by 7 bases, leaving 18 bases between them. CDR3 length: 15 amino acids. CDR1 is SGHTS, CDR2 YDEGEE, per germline.

This sequence joins TRBV27 and TRBJ1-2; 7 nucleotides match TRBD1. CDR1 and CDR2 from the germline V gene are MNHEY and SMNVEV (reference sequence). The CDR3 length is 14 residues. V lost 2 bases and J lost 8; bases outside the gene matches: 8. The CDR3 DNA reads as TGTGCCAGCAGTTTACAGGGGGACGTACTGGGCTACACCTTC. Protein: CASSLQGDVLGYTF.

This clonotype occurred many times. V and J are TRBV5-1 and TRBJ2-7, with 11 bases that match TRBD2. Germline V gene lookup returns CDR1 SGHRS and CDR2 YFSETQ. Losses at the gene ends were 4 bases for V and 11 bases for J; bases not matched to a gene: 14. This CDR3 is 15 amino acids long. The CDR3 sequence: CASSTGGLAASREYF. The CDR3 bases are TGCGCCAGCAGCACGGGGGGACTAGCGGCCTCCAGGGAGTACTTC.

This clonotype was found many times. V is TRBV20-1 and J is TRBJ1-2; 9 bases map to TRBD1. This CDR3 spans 15 amino acids. V lost 0 bases, J lost 8 bases, and 10 bases stayed unmatched. The germline CDR1 and CDR2 sequences are DFQATT and SNEGSKA (reference sequence). CDR3 nucleotides: TGCAGTGCTAGAGATTGGACAGGGGCGCGTCCGGGCTACACCTTC. Its translation is CSARDWTGARPGYTF.